This TCR beta chain was identified in a study of beta chain features in type 1 diabetes. It was via CD45RO/CCR7/CD25/CD127/CD95/CD27 that CD4+ naive, central memory, regulatory and stem cell-like memory cells were sorted. Expressed TCRB transcripts were sequenced after all isolated RNA was converted to cDNA. Generated by immunoSEQ multiplex PCR, the TCRdb table keeps only in-frame clones and is missing some. The sample consists of more than 110,000 clones, about 7% of them appearing once. This clone was seen many times. The TCR comes from a woman aged 25 to 45 in good health. Sequenced sample: central memory CD4+ T cells from blood.

This CDR3 reads CASSQPGGGGELFF. CDR3 nucleotides: TGTGCCAGCAGTCAACCGGGAGGTGGCGGGGAGCTGTTTTTT. The J gene is TRBJ2-2, the V gene TRBV6-6; the match to TRBD2 covers 7 bases. Germline loops: CDR1 MNHNY, CDR2 SVGAGI (reference sequence). The V gene end was trimmed by 5 bases and the J gene end by 7 bases; junction bases not matched to a gene: 7. The CDR3 is 14 residues long.